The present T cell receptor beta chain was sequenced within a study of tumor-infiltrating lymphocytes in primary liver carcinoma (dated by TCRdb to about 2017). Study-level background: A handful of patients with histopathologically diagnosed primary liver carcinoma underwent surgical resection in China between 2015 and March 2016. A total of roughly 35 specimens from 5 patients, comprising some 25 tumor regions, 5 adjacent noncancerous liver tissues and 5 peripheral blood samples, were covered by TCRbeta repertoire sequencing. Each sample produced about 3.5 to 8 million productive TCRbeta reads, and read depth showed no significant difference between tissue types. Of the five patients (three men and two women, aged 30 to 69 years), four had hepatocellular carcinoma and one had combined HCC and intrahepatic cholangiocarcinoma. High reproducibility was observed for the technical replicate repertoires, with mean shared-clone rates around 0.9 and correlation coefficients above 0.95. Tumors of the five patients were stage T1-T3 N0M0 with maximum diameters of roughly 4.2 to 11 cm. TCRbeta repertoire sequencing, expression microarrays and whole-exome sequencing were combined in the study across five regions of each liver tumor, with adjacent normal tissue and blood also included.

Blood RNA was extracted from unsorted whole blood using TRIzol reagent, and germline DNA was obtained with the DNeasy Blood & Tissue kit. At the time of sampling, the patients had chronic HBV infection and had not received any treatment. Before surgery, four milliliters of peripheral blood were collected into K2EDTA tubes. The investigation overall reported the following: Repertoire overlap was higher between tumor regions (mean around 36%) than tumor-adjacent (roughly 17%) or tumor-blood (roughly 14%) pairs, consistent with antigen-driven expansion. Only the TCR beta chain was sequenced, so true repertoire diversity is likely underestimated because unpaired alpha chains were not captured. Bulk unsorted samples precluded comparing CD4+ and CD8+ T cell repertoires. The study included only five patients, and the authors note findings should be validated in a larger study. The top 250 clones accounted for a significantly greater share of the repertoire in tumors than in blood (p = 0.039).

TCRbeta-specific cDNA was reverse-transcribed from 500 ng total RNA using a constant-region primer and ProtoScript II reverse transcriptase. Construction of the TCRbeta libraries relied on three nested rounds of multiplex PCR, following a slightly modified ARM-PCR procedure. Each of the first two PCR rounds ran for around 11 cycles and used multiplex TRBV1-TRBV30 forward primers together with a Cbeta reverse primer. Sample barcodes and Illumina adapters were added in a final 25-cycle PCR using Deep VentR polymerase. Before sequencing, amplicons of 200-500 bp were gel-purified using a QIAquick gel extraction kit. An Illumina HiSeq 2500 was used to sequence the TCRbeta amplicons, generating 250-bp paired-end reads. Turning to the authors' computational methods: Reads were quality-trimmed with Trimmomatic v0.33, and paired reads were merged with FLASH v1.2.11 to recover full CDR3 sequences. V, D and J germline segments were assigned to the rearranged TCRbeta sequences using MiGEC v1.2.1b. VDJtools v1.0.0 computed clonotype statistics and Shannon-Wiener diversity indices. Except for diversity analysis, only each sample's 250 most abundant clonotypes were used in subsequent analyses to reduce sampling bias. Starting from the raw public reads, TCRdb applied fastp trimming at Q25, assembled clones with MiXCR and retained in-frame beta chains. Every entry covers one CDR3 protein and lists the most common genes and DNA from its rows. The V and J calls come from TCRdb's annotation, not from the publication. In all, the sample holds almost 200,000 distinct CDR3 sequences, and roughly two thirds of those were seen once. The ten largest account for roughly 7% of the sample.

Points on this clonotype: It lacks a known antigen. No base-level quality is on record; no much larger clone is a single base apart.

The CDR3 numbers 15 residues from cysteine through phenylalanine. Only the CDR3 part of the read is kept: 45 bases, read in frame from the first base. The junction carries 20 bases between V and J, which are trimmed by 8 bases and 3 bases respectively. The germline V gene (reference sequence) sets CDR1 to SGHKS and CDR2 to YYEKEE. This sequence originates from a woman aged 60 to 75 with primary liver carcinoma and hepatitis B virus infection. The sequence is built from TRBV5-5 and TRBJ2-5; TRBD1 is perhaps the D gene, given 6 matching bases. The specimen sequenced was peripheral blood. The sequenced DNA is TGTGCCAGTAGCGCCTGGGACACAGGCGAAGAGACCCAGTACTTC. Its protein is CASSAWDTGEETQYF.